This TCR beta chain came from a study of cytomegalovirus exposure and HLA in healthy donors. Findings and limits, study-wide: In vitro, three CMV-associated chains proved specific for CMV antigens.

The CDR3 has 13 residues. Germline values: CDR1 SGHTA, CDR2 FQGTGA. Trimming stripped 4 bases from V and 8 bases from J, with 9 bases between. The PCR had 60 Vbeta and 13 Jbeta primers. Data came from immunoSEQ multiplex PCR; TCRdb stores just in-frame clones and leaves some out. This table holds approximately 170,000 clones, 70% to 75% found once. As for this clone: What it binds is not known.

This chain joins TRBV7-3 and TRBJ1-6; maybe TRBD1 (5 bases). The clonotype originates from a man aged 25 to 45 in good health and CMV-seropositive. The sequenced sample was PBMCs. The CDR3 bases are TGTGCCAGCAGCTCCAGGGTTGATTCACCCCTCCACTTT. Translation gives CASSSRVDSPLHF.